Following are 24 T cell receptor beta chains from one sample sequenced in a study of T cells in Graves' hyperthyroidism and ophthalmopathy. Regions amplified from RNA transcripts were the TCR beta CDR3 regions. Researchers ran a first-round RT-PCR on the TCR CDR3 using the HTBI primer set. TCRdb itself ran the multiplex PCR reads through MiXCR, one entry per CDR3 protein. The sample has more than 500,000 distinct CDR3 sequences; roughly 14% are singletons. The sequenced material came from blood. These TCRs come from a woman in her thirties or forties with Graves' ophthalmopathy.

Many counts were recorded for this clonotype. V gene TRBV27 combines with J gene TRBJ2-7; TRBD2 might be the D (6 bases). Germline V lookup: CDR1 MNHEY, CDR2 SMNVEV (reference sequence). V was pared by 2 bases and J by 0 bases, with 14 bases between. CDR3 length: 16 amino acids. CDR3 sequence: CASSLKGPGGSYEQYF. The CDR3 DNA sequence: TGTGCCAGCAGTTTAAAGGGGCCCGGGGGCTCCTACGAGCAGTACTTC.

This clonotype was counted a few times. The chain recombines TRBV15 with TRBJ2-3; D uncertain. The CDR3 is 15 residues long. The germline gives CDR1 LNHNV, CDR2 YYDKDF (reference sequence). V was pared by 2 bases and J by 2 bases, with 11 bases between. The CDR3 bases are TGTGCCACCAGCAGACAAAGGATCCCCACAGATACGCAGTATTTT. Translating gives CATSRQRIPTDTQYF.

This clonotype has a count of ten or more. The rearrangement links TRBV12-5 to TRBJ2-2; D ambiguous. Germline V gene data show CDR1 as LGHNT and CDR2 as FRNRAP. V lost 2 bases and J lost 6, with 1 base in between. The CDR3 consists of 11 residues. This chain's CDR3 is CASGLSGELFF. In nucleotides, the CDR3 is TGTGCTAGTGGTTTGTCCGGGGAGCTGTTTTTT.

This clonotype was observed at least ten times. The V and J genes are TRBV6-1 and TRBJ2-7, with TRBD2 matching 9 bases. Trimming took 3 bases from V and 7 from J; bases not matched to a gene: 7. This CDR3 is built from 14 residues. CDR1 and CDR2 from the germline V gene are MNHNS and SASEGT. CDR3 in DNA: TGTGCCAGCAGTGAGCTAGCGGGACTCGGAGAGCAGTACTTC. This codes for CASSELAGLGEQYF.

In this sample, this clonotype turned up a few times. J is TRBJ2-5 and V is TRBV6-4; D may match TRBD1 or TRBD2 (6 bases each). The CDR3 has 18 amino acids. CDR1 and CDR2 from the germline V gene are MRHNA and SNTAGT. V was shortened by 7 bases and J by 5 bases, with 29 bases between the two germline ends. In DNA form, the CDR3 reads TGTGCCAGCAACCCGGCAGGGGTTAAATCTAGCGTTAAGGAGACCCAGTACTTC. Protein product: CASNPAGVKSSVKETQYF.

The chain is built from TRBV28 and TRBJ2-6; D unresolved. The CDR3 sequence is 14 residues long. Trimming removed 4 bases from V and 0 bases from J, with 4 bases in between. Per germline, CDR1 MDHEN and CDR2 SYDVKM. CDR3 nucleotides: TGTGCCAGCAGTTGGCACTCTGGGGCCAACGTCCTGACTTTC. This translates into CASSWHSGANVLTF.

The table lists this clonotype with many counts. The genes are TRBV5-1 and TRBJ2-2; D is ambiguous. The CDR3 covers 15 residues. V gave up 0 bases and J gave up 1 base, with 7 bases separating them. CDR1 is SGHRS and CDR2 is YFSETQ in the germline V gene. The CDR3 DNA is TGCGCCAGCAGCTTGGGTGCAGAGAACACCGGGGAGCTGTTTTTT. This codes for CASSLGAENTGELFF.

This clonotype has a count of ten or more. The chain couples TRBV2 to TRBJ1-5; D remains ambiguous. This CDR3 contains 14 residues. Germline V CDR1 and CDR2: SNHLY, FYNNEI. The V end lost 3 bases, the J end lost 4 bases, and 10 bases lay between the germline ends. The CDR3 nucleotides read TGTGCCAGCAGTGACGGTCAGACGAATCAGCCCCAGCATTTT. This gives the protein CASSDGQTNQPQHF. The entire variable domain, with the rest obtained from reference TRBV2 and TRBJ1-5, is as follows: EPEVTQTPSHQVTQMGQEVILRCVPISNHLYFYWYRQILGQKVEFLVSFYNNEISEKSEIFDDQFSVERPDGSNFTLKIRSTKLEDSAMYFCASSDGQTNQPQHFGDGTRLSIL.

Many counts were recorded for this clonotype. The chain links TRBV6-5 to TRBJ2-2, with D perhaps matching TRBD1 (7 bases). The V and J ends lost 1 base and 9 bases respectively, with 12 bases between them. The CDR3 is 14 residues long. In germline, CDR1 is MNHEY, CDR2 SVGAGI. The DNA for the CDR3 is TGTGCCAGCAGTTACTACTCAGGGGGGAGGGAGCTGTTTTTT. This sequence encodes CASSYYSGGRELFF.

The rearrangement joins TRBV27 to TRBJ1-1, with 7 bases matching TRBD1. Germline values: CDR1 MNHEY, CDR2 SMNVEV (reference sequence). This CDR3 is 14 amino acids long. V shed 5 bases, J shed 2 bases, and the junction held 5 bases outside the gene matches. CDR3 in amino acids: CASSADRHNTEAFF. The CDR3 DNA reads TGTGCCAGCAGTGCGGACAGGCATAACACTGAAGCTTTCTTT.

V usage is TRBV28 and J usage is TRBJ1-3, with D possibly being TRBD1 (5 bases). This CDR3 comprises 14 residues. Germline values: CDR1 MDHEN, CDR2 SYDVKM. The V end lost 6 bases, the J end lost 0 bases, and 9 bases lay between the germline ends. In DNA form, the CDR3 reads TGTGCCAGCAGGGAGGGGAACTCTGGAAACACCATATATTTT. It translates to CASREGNSGNTIYF. The whole variable domain, filled in from reference TRBV28 and TRBJ1-3, reads DVKVTQSSRYLVKRTGEKVFLECVQDMDHENMFWYRQDPGLGLRLIYFSYDVKMKEKGDIPEGYSVSREKKERFSLILESASTNQTSMYLCASREGNSGNTIYFGEGSWLTVV.

The table lists this clonotype with many counts. The gene calls are TRBV28 and TRBJ2-5; possibly TRBD1 for D (6 bases). V lost 5 bases and J lost 1, with 17 bases in between. Germline V gene sequence: CDR1 MDHEN, CDR2 SYDVKM. This CDR3 comprises 16 residues. The CDR3 sequence: CASSPPQGSGQETQYF. For the CDR3, the DNA is TGTGCCAGCAGTCCCCCACAGGGCTCCGGCCAAGAGACCCAGTACTTC.

This clonotype was counted ten times or more. V usage is TRBV12-3 or TRBV12-4 and J usage is TRBJ2-7, with TRBD2 matching 7 bases. There are 15 residues in the CDR3. V lost 5 bases, J lost 4 bases, and 11 bases stayed unmatched. The CDR3 reads CASSLGGGVSYEQYF. The CDR3 DNA is TGTGCCAGCAGTCTGGGTGGGGGGGTCTCATACGAGCAGTACTTC.

The chain recombines TRBV4-1 with TRBJ2-7; 8 nucleotides align to TRBD2. Germline V gene lookup returns CDR1 MGHRA and CDR2 YSYEKL. V was pared by 4 bases and J by 3 bases, with 8 bases of the junction left unmatched. The CDR3 runs 15 residues. The CDR3 DNA is TGCGCCAGCAGCCCAGGCGGGACTAGTATCTACGAGCAGTACTTC. This encodes CASSPGGTSIYEQYF.

The CDR3 sequence is CSVVSGRAWELFF. CDR3 in DNA: TGCAGCGTTGTCAGCGGGAGGGCCTGGGAGCTGTTTTTT. The V and J genes are TRBV29-1 and TRBJ2-2; 10 bases line up with TRBD2. Losses at the gene ends were 4 bases for V and 9 bases for J; bases not matched to a gene: 5. The CDR3 totals 13 residues. Germline V gene data show CDR1 as SQVTM and CDR2 as ANQGSEA.

V gene TRBV10-1 combines with J gene TRBJ2-7; no clear D gene. Germline V gives CDR1 WNHNN, CDR2 SYGVQD (reference sequence). The V end was cut by 6 bases, the J end by 3 bases, with 12 bases between. The CDR3 consists of 13 residues. As DNA, the CDR3 is TGCGCCAGCAGCGCGTACAGAGACTACGAGCAGTACTTC. Protein sequence: CASSAYRDYEQYF.

This clonotype was observed at least ten times. The V gene is TRBV12-3 or TRBV12-4, the J gene TRBJ1-1, with 8 bases matching TRBD1. The V gene end was trimmed by 6 bases and the J gene end by 11 bases; junction bases not matched to a gene: 8. The CDR3 totals 12 residues. The CDR3 loop reads CASSPQDRAAFF. CDR3 nucleotides: TGTGCCAGCAGCCCGCAGGACAGGGCGGCTTTCTTT.

This clonotype was counted ten times or more. The genes are TRBV19 and TRBJ2-7, with 8 bases matching TRBD2. The J segment lost 5 bases and the V segment lost 3 bases, leaving 9 bases of the junction unmatched. This CDR3 spans 15 amino acids. Germline V CDR1 and CDR2: LNHDA, SQIVND (reference sequence). The chain's CDR3 is CASSMAAGTRHEQYF. Written as DNA, the CDR3 is TGTGCCAGTAGTATGGCGGCCGGGACTAGACACGAGCAGTACTTC.

In DNA form, the CDR3 reads TGTGCCAGCAGCTTAGATCTGGCTGAAGCTTTCTTT. It encodes CASSLDLAEAFF. The chain couples TRBV11-2 to TRBJ1-1; D not certain. Germline values: CDR1 SGHAT, CDR2 FQNNGV. The V end lost 0 bases, the J end lost 6 bases, and 5 bases lay between the germline ends. The CDR3 length is 12 residues.

This clonotype came up once. V usage is TRBV19 and J usage is TRBJ1-3; unclear D gene. The germline V gene encodes CDR1 LNHDA and CDR2 SQIVND (reference sequence). V lost 5 bases and J lost 0, with 11 bases in between. This CDR3 spans 15 amino acids. The CDR3 DNA reads as TGTGCCAGTAGTGCGGACGGATTCTCTGGAAACACCATATATTTT. Protein product: CASSADGFSGNTIYF.

This clonotype appeared many times. The J gene is TRBJ1-2, the V gene TRBV9, with D perhaps matching TRBD1 (5 bases). This CDR3 spans 17 amino acids. V lost 0 bases to trimming and J lost 4 bases, with 19 bases between them. CDR1 and CDR2 from the germline V gene are SGDLS and YYNGEE. Here the CDR3 reads CASSVAANRHAPYGYTF. CDR3 coding DNA: TGTGCCAGCAGCGTAGCCGCAAACAGGCATGCTCCCTATGGCTACACCTTC.

This clonotype was found many times. The chain has TRBV29-1 and TRBJ1-1; weak D call: TRBD1 (5 bases). Germline-derived CDR1 and CDR2 are SQVTM and ANQGSEA. The V end was cut by 2 bases, the J end by 3 bases, with 10 bases between. The CDR3 runs 13 residues. The CDR3 protein is CSVEKGMDTEAFF. The CDR3 DNA sequence: TGCAGCGTTGAAAAGGGGATGGACACTGAAGCTTTCTTT.

This clonotype occurred many times. The genes are TRBV11-2 and TRBJ2-7; unclear D gene. The germline CDR1 and CDR2 sequences are SGHAT and FQNNGV. The CDR3 runs to 13 residues. Trimming shortened V by 1 base and J by 6 bases, and 10 bases separated the two germline ends. CDR3 sequence (DNA): TGTGCCAGCAGCTTAGTTCCGGAAGGCGAGCAGTACTTC. As protein: CASSLVPEGEQYF.

This clonotype has more than one count but fewer than ten. The V gene is TRBV3-1, the J gene TRBJ2-7; 8 bases map to TRBD1. The V gene's germline CDR1 is LGHDT and CDR2 YNNKEL (reference sequence). After removal of 0 bases from V and 7 bases from J, the junction contained 8 bases not matched to a gene. This CDR3 has 15 residues. The CDR3 spells CASSQEPGGRGEQYF. The DNA for the CDR3 is TGTGCCAGCAGCCAAGAGCCAGGGGGCCGTGGGGAGCAGTACTTC.